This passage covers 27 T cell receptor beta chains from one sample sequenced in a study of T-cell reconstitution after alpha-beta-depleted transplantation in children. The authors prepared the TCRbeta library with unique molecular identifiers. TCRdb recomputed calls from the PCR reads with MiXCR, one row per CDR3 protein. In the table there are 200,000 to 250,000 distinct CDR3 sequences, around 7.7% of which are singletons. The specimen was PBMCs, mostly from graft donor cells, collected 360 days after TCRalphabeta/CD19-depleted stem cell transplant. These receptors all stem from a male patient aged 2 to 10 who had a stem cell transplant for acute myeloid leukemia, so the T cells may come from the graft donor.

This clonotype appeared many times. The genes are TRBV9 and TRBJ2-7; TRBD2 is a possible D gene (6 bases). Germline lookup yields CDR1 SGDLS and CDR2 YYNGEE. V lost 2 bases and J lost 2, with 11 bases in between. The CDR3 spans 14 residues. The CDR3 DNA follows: TGTGCCAGCAGCGTCGGGGGAGTCACCTACGAGCAGTACTTC. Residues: CASSVGGVTYEQYF.

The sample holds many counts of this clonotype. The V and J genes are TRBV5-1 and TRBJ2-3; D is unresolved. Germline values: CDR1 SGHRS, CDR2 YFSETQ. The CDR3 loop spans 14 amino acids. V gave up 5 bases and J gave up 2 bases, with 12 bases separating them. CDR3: CASRRKIDTDTQYF. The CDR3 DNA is TGCGCCAGCAGGCGGAAGATCGACACAGATACGCAGTATTTT.

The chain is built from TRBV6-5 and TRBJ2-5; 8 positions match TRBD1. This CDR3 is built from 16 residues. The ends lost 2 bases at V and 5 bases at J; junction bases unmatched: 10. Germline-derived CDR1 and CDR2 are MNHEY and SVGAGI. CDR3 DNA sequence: TGTGCCAGCAGTTACCGGACGACAGGGGTTCGCGAGACCCAGTACTTC. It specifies CASSYRTTGVRETQYF.

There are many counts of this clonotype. The CDR3 bases are TGTGCCATCGCCAGGGGGGTCACCTACGAGCAGTACGTC. It encodes CAIARGVTYEQYV. V gene TRBV10-3 combines with J gene TRBJ2-7; D perhaps matches TRBD1 (7 bases). This CDR3 has 13 amino acids. V lost 8 bases, J lost 2 bases, and 13 bases lay in between. Germline V CDR1 and CDR2: ENHRY, SYGVKD.

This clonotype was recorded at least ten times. The CDR3 protein is CASSFSGGYGYTF. CDR3 bases: TGTGCCAGCAGTTTCTCGGGGGGCTATGGCTACACCTTC. The gene calls are TRBV27 and TRBJ1-2, with a tentative D call TRBD1 (5 bases). The CDR3 sequence is 13 residues long. The germline V gene encodes CDR1 MNHEY and CDR2 SMNVEV (reference sequence). Trimming left V 3 bases short and J 4 bases short, with 9 bases between.

The CDR3 here is CASSEANKVGQYV. In nucleotides, the CDR3 is TGTGCCAGCAGTGAAGCGAACAAAGTGGGGCAGTACGTC. The rearrangement uses TRBV6-1 and TRBJ2-7; unclear D gene. The CDR3 covers 13 residues. Trimming removed 0 bases at V and 9 bases at J, with 12 bases between. Germline values: CDR1 MNHNS, CDR2 SASEGT.

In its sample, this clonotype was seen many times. The CDR3 DNA is TGTGCCAGCAGCTTAACGTCGGCTTTTTCGAGAGATACGCAGTATTTT. As protein: CASSLTSAFSRDTQYF. V gene TRBV7-3 combines with J gene TRBJ2-3; unclear D gene. The CDR3 runs to 16 residues. The germline V gene encodes CDR1 SGHTA and CDR2 FQGTGA. Deletions cut 0 bases from V and 5 bases from J, with 15 bases between.

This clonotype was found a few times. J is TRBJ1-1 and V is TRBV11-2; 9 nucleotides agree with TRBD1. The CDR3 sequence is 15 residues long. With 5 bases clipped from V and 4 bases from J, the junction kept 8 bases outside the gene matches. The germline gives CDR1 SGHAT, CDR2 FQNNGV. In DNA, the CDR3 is TGTGCCAGCAGCCCGCTACAGGGGGCGATCACTGAAGCTTTCTTT. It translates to CASSPLQGAITEAFF.

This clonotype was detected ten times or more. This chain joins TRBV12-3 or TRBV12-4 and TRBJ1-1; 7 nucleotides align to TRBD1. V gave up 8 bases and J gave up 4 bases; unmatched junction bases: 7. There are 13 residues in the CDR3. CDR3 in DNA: TGTGCCAGCTCCTGGACAGGCGCCACTGAAGCTTTCTTT. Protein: CASSWTGATEAFF.

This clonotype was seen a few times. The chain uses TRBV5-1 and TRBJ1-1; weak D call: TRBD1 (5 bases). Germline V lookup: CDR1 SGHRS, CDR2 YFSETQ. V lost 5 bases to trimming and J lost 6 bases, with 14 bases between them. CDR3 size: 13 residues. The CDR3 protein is CASRGHRSPEAFF. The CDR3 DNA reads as TGCGCCAGCAGGGGGCATCGGTCCCCTGAAGCTTTCTTT.

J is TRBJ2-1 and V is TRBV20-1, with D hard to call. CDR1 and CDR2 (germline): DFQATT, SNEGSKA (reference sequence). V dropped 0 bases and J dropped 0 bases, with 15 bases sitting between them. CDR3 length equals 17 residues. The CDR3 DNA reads TGCAGTGCTAGAGATCGTGTATTCCCCGACTCCTACAATGAGCAGTTCTTC. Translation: CSARDRVFPDSYNEQFF.

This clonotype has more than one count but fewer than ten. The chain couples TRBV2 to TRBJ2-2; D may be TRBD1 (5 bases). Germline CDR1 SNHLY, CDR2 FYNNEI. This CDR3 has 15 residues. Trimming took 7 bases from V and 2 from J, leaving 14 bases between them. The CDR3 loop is CASTRQKPNTGELFF. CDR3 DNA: TGTGCCAGCACCCGACAGAAACCAAACACCGGGGAGCTGTTTTTT.

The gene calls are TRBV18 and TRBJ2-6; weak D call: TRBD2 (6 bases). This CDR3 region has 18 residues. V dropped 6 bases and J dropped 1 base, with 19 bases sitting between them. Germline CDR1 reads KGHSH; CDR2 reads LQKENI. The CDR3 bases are TGTGCCAGCTCCCGAACTCCCAAGGGACTGTCTGGGGCCAACGTCCTGACTTTC. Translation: CASSRTPKGLSGANVLTF.

CDR3 bases: TGTGCCAGCAGTTCCGGGACAGGGCCCTACGAGCAGTACTTC. Protein product: CASSSGTGPYEQYF. V usage is TRBV12-3 or TRBV12-4 and J usage is TRBJ2-7, with TRBD1 matching over 9 bases. This CDR3 has 14 residues. V lost 4 bases to trimming and J lost 2 bases; unmatched junction nucleotides: 3.

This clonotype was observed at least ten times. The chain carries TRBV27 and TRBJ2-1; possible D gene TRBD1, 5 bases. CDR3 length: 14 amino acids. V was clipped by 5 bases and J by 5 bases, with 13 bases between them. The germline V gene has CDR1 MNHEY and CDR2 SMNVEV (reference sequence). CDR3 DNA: TGTGCCAGCAGTCGACAGCCAATAAACAATGAGCAGTTCTTC. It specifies CASSRQPINNEQFF.

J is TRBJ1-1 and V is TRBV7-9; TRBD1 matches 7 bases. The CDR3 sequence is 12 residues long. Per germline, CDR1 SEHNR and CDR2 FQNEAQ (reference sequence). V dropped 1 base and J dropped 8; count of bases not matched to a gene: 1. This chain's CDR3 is CASSLGQGEAFF. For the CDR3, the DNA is TGTGCCAGCAGCTTAGGACAGGGCGAAGCTTTCTTT. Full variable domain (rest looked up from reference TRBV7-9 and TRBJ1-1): DTGVSQNPRHKITKRGQNVTFRCDPISEHNRLYWYRQTLGQGPEFLTYFQNEAQLEKSRLLSDRFSAERPKGSFSTLEIQRTEQGDSAMYLCASSLGQGEAFFGQGTRLTVV.

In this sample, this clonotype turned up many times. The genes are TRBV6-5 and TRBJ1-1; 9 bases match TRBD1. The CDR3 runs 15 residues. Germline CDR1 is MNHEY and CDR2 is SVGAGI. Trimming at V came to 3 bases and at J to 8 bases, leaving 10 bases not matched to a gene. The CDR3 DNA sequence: TGTGCCAGCAGTTATAGGGACAGGGAACTGACGGAAGCTTTCTTT. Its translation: CASSYRDRELTEAFF.

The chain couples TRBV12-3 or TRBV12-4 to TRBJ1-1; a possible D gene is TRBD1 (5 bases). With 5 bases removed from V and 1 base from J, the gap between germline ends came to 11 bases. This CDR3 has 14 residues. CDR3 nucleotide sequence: TGTGCCAGCAGTCCCCTCGGGGGGAACACTGAAGCTTTCTTT. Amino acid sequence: CASSPLGGNTEAFF.

The CDR3 nucleotides are TGTGCCAGCAGTCCGGACCAGGGGGCGGGTGGAAACACCATATATTTT. Amino acids: CASSPDQGAGGNTIYF. The rearrangement links TRBV27 to TRBJ1-3; 8 bases agree with TRBD1. Germline trimming cut 5 bases from V and 3 bases from J; bases unmatched to any gene: 9. Per the germline V gene, CDR1 is MNHEY and CDR2 is SMNVEV (reference sequence). This CDR3 contains 16 residues.

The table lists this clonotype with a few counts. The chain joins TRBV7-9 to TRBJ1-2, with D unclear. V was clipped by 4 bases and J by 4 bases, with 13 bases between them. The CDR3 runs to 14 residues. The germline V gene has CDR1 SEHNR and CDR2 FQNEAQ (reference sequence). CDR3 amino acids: CASSSTGWSYGYTF. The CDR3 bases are TGTGCCAGCAGCTCTACGGGTTGGAGCTATGGCTACACCTTC. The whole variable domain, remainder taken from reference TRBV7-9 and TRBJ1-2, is DTGVSQNPRHKITKRGQNVTFRCDPISEHNRLYWYRQTLGQGPEFLTYFQNEAQLEKSRLLSDRFSAERPKGSFSTLEIQRTEQGDSAMYLCASSSTGWSYGYTFGSGTRLTVV.

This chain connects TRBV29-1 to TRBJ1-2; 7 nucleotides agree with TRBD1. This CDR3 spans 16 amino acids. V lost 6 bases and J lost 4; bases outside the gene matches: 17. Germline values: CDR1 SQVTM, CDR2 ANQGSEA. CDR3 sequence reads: CSVPGGGGQDLYGYTF. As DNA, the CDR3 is TGCAGCGTGCCAGGCGGAGGTGGACAGGACCTCTATGGCTACACCTTC.

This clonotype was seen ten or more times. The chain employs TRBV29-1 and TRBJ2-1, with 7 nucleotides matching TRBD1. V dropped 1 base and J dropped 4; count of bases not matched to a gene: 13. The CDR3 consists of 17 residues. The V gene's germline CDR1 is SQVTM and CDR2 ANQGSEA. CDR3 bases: TGCAGCGTTGAAGTGACAGGGATTCCCTCGACGTACAATGAGCAGTTCTTC. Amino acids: CSVEVTGIPSTYNEQFF.

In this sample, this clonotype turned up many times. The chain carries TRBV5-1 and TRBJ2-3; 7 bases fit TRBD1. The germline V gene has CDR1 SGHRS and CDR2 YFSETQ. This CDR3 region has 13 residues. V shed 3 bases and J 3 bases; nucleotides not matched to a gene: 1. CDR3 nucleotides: TGCGCCAGCAGCTCACAGGGGACAGATACGCAGTATTTT. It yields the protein CASSSQGTDTQYF.

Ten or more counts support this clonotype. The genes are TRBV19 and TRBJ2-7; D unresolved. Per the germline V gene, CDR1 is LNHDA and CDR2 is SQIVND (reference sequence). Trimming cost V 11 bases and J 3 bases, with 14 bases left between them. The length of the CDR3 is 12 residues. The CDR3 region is CAGEDGLYEQYV. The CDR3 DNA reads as TGTGCCGGCGAAGATGGCCTCTACGAGCAGTACGTC.

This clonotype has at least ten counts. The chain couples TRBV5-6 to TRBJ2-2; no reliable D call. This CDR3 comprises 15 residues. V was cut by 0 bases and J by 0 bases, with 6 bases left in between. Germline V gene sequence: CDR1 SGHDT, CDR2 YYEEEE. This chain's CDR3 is CASSLVPANTGELFF. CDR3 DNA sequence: TGTGCCAGCAGCTTGGTACCAGCGAACACCGGGGAGCTGTTTTTT.

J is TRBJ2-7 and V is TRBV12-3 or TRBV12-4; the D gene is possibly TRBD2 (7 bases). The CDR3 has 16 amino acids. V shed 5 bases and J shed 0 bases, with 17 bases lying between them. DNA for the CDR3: TGTGCCAGCAGTAAAATGGGGGGGGACATCTCCTACGAGCAGTACTTC. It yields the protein CASSKMGGDISYEQYF.

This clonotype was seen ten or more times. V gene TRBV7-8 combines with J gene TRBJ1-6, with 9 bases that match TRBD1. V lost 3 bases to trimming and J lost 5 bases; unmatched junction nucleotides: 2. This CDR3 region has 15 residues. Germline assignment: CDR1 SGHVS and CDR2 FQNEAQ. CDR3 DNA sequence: TGTGCCAGCAGCTTGGGACAGGGACATAATTCACCCCTCCACTTT. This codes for CASSLGQGHNSPLHF.